This T cell receptor beta chain comes out of a study of breast tumors, draining lymph nodes, adjacent tissues. The CDR3 is 14 amino acids. The germline CDR1 and CDR2 sequences are SGHTA and FQGNSA. TCRdb reprocessed the multiplex PCR reads via MiXCR and lists one record per CDR3 protein. Among approximately 90,000 distinct CDR3 sequences listed, 25% to 35% were seen once. Samples came from axillary lymph nodes draining the breast cancer. With regard to this clonotype: One junction end does not reproduce the germline sequence, and a read error may be involved.

Input material: axillary lymph node tissue. This sequence was found in a female donor with breast cancer. Some clones in this sample may be carry-over from other donors' samples. The rearrangement links TRBV7-2 to TRBJ2-6; 8 bases match TRBD2. Written as DNA, the CDR3 is TGTGCCAGCAGCCGGAGGAGCGGGGGCAACGTCCTGACTTTC. Protein: CASSRRSGGNVLTF.